This TCR beta chain appears in the sequencing data of a study of cytomegalovirus exposure and HLA in healthy donors. Study-wide findings and caveats: Altogether, 170 or so TCR beta chains were recorded as cytomegalovirus-associated.

Note on this clone: Its antigen is unidentified.

The CDR3 loop spans 15 amino acids. V was shortened by 3 bases and J by 0 bases, with 11 bases between the two germline ends. CDR1 and CDR2 (germline): LNHDA, SQIVND (reference sequence). The primer mix had 60 Vbeta and 13 Jbeta primers. TCRdb's copy holds only in-frame clones and misses some; the assay was immunoSEQ multiplex PCR. The sample consists of about 170,000 clones, 60% to 80% of them appearing once. The origin of this receptor is a man aged 35 to 55 in good health and CMV-seropositive. Sequencing was done on a sample of PBMCs. The V and J genes are TRBV19 and TRBJ1-2; TRBD1 is a possible D gene (5 bases). The CDR3 sequence: CASSILAGTNYGYTF. DNA for the CDR3: TGTGCCAGTAGTATCTTGGCAGGGACTAACTATGGCTACACCTTC.